This T cell receptor beta chain was retrieved from a study of breast tumors, draining lymph nodes, adjacent tissues. A single record per CDR3 protein comes from TCRdb applying MiXCR to the multiplex PCR reads. The sample holds more than 100,000 distinct CDR3 sequences, under 25% seen once. This clonotype appeared once. The lymph nodes were axillary draining lymph nodes from breast cancer patients. The germline CDR1 and CDR2 sequences are MNHNS and SASEGT. Trimming shortened V by 6 bases and J by 4 bases, and 4 bases separated the two germline ends. This CDR3 spans 10 amino acids. The chain combines TRBV6-1 with TRBJ2-7; D is unclear. The clonotype comes from a female donor with breast cancer. Some clones in this sample may be carry-over from other donors' samples. Sequencing used axillary lymph node tissue. The CDR3 spells CASRDYEQYF. For the CDR3, the DNA is TGTGCCAGCAGGGATTACGAGCAGTACTTC.